This T cell receptor (beta chain) was retrieved from a study of beta chain features in type 1 diabetes. General observations from the study: Type 1 diabetes patients had moderately but significantly shorter TCRB CDR3s in all four CD4+ subsets. The study found fewer insertions and more deletions at VDJ junctions in type 1 diabetes patients. Compared with healthy donors, patients appeared to share more similar naive, central memory and regulatory TCRB repertoires.

The V end was cut by 0 bases, the J end by 3 bases, with 12 bases between. The CDR3 extends over 14 amino acids. Germline V gives CDR1 GTSNPN, CDR2 SVGIG (reference sequence). This clone has more than one count but fewer than ten. What it recognizes is unknown. Investigators reverse transcribed all isolated RNA, so they sequenced expressed TCRB transcripts. There were 3 million to 4 million reads on average in the naive, central memory and regulatory T cell samples. This table comes from immunoSEQ multiplex PCR, and its TCRdb copy is limited to in-frame clones, with some not included. The profile shows 200,000 to 250,000 clones, roughly two thirds of them singletons.

V and J are TRBV30 and TRBJ2-7; D is undetermined. Sample: naive CD4+ T cells from blood. The sequence derives from a man under 40 in good health. The CDR3 nucleotides are TGTGCCTGGAGTGTACCCCCTATGGGCTACGAGCAGTACTTC. Protein product: CAWSVPPMGYEQYF.